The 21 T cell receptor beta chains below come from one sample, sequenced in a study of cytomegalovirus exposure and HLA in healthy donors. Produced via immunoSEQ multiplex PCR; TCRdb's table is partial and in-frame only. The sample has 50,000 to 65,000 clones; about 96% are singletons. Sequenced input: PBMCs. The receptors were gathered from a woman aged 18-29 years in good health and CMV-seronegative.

The DNA of the CDR3 is TGCAGCGTTCGGCAGCGGCTTAGTGGGGAGCAGTACTTC. Amino acids: CSVRQRLSGEQYF. The rearrangement joins TRBV29-1 to TRBJ2-7; weak D call: TRBD2 (5 bases). Germline-derived CDR1 and CDR2 are SQVTM and ANQGSEA. Trimming stripped 5 bases from V and 7 bases from J, with 18 bases between. This CDR3 region has 13 residues.

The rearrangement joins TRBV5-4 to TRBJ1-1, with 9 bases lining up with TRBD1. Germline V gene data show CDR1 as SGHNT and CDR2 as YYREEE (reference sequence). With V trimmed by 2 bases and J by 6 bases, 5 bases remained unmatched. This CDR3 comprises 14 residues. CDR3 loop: CASSFWDREAEAFF. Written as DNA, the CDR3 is TGTGCCAGCAGCTTTTGGGACAGGGAGGCTGAAGCTTTCTTT.

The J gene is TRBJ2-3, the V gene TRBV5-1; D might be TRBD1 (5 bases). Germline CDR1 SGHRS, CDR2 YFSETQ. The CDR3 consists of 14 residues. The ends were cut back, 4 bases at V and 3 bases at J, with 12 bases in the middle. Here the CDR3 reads CASSQAQGTDTQYF. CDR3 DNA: TGCGCCAGCAGCCAGGCGCAGGGAACAGATACGCAGTATTTT.

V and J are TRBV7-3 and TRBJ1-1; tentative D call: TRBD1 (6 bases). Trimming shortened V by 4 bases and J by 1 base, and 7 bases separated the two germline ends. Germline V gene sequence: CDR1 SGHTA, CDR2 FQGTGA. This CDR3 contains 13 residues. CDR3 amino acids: CASSSRGNTEAFF. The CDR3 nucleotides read TGTGCCAGCAGCTCCAGGGGGAACACTGAAGCTTTCTTT.

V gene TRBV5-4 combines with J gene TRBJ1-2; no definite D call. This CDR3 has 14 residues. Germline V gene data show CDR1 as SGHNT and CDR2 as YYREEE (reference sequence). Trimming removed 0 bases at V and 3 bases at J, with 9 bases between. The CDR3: CASSLASPDYGYTF. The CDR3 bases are TGTGCCAGCAGCTTGGCTTCACCGGACTATGGCTACACCTTC.

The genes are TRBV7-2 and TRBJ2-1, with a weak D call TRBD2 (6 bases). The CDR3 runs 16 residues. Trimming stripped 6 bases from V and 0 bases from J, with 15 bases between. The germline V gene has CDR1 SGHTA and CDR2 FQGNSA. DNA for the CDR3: TGTGCCAGCAGTCCAACTAGCACCAGCTCCTACAATGAGCAGTTCTTC. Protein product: CASSPTSTSSYNEQFF.

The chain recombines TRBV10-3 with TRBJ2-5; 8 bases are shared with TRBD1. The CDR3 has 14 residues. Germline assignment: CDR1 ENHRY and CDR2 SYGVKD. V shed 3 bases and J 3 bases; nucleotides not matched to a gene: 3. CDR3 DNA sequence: TGTGCCATCAGTGAACAGGGGGGAAAAGAGACCCAGTACTTC. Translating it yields CAISEQGGKETQYF.

CDR3 residues: CASSSTGNYGYTF. The CDR3 DNA reads as TGTGCCAGCAGTTCCACAGGGAACTATGGCTACACCTTC. The genes are TRBV28 and TRBJ1-2; weak D call: TRBD1 (6 bases). Per the germline V gene, CDR1 is MDHEN and CDR2 is SYDVKM. CDR3 size: 13 residues. V lost 4 bases, J lost 2 bases, and 8 bases lay in between.

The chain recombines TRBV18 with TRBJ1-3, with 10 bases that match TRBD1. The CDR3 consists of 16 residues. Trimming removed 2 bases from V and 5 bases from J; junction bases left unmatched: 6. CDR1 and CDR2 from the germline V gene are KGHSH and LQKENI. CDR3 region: CASSPSDRGQRNTIYF. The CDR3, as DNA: TGTGCCAGCTCACCATCCGACAGGGGGCAAAGAAACACCATATATTTT.

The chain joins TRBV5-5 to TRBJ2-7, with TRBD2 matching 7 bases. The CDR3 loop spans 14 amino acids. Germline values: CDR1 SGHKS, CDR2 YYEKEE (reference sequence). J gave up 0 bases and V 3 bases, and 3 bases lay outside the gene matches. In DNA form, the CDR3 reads TGTGCCAGCAGCTGGGGCGGGAGCTCCTACGAGCAGTACTTC. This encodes CASSWGGSSYEQYF.

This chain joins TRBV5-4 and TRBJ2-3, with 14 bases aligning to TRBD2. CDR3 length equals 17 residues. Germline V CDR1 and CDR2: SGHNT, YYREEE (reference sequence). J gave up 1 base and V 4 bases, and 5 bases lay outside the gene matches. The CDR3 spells CASSTGLAGARTDTQYF. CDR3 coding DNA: TGTGCCAGCAGCACGGGACTAGCGGGGGCCCGCACAGATACGCAGTATTTT. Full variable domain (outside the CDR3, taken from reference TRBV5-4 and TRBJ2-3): ETGVTQSPTHLIKTRGQQVTLRCSSQSGHNTVSWYQQALGQGPQFIFQYYREEENGRGNFPPRFSGLQFPNYSSELNVNALELDDSALYLCASSTGLAGARTDTQYFGPGTRLTVL.

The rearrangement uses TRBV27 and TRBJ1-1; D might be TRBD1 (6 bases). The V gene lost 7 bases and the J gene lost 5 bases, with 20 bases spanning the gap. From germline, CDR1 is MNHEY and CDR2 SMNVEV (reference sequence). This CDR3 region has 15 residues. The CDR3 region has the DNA TGTGCCAGCACCGCCGGGGGGGGCGCGGGGACTGAAGCTTTCTTT. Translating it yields CASTAGGGAGTEAFF.

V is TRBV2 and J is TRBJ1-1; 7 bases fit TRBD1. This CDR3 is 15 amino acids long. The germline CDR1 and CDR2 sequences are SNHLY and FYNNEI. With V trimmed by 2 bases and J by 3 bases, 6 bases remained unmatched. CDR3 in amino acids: CASSEQGTEYTEAFF. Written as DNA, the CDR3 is TGTGCCAGCAGTGAACAGGGGACAGAGTACACTGAAGCTTTCTTT.

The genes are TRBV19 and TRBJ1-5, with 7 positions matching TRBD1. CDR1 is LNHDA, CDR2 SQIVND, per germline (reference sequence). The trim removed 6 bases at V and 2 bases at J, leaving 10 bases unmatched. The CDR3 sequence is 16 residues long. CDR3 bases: TGTGCCAGTAGCCAACGACAGGGAAGGGGCAATCAGCCCCAGCATTTT. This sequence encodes CASSQRQGRGNQPQHF.

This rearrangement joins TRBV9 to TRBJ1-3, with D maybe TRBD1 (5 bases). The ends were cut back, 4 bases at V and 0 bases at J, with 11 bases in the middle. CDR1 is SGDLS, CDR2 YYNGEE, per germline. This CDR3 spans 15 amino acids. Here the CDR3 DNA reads TGTGCCAGCAGCCCCCAGGGCTCCTCTGGAAACACCATATATTTT. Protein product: CASSPQGSSGNTIYF.

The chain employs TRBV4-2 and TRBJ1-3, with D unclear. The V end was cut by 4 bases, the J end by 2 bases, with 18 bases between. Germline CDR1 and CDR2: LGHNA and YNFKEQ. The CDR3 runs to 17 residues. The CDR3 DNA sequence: TGTGCCAGCAGCCGCCCGGGATTCCGTACCGCTGGAAACACCATATATTTT. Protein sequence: CASSRPGFRTAGNTIYF.

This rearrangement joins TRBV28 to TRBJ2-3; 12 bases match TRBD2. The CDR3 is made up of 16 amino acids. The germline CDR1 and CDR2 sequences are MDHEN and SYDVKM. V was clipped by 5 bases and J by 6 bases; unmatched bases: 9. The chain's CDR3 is CASSTQTSGSLDTQYF. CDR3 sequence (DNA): TGTGCCAGCAGTACCCAGACTAGCGGGAGTTTGGATACGCAGTATTTT.

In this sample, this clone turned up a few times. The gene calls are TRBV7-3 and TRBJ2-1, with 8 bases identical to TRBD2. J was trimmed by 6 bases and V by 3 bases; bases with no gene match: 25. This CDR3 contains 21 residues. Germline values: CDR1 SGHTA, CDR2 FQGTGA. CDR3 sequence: CASSLGGFEREQPNGGNEQFF. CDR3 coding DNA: TGTGCCAGCAGCTTGGGGGGGTTTGAGCGGGAGCAACCAAACGGGGGCAATGAGCAGTTCTTC.

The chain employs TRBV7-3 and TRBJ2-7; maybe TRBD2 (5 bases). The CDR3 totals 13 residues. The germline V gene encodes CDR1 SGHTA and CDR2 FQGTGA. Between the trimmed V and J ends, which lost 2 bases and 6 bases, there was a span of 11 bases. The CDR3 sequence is CASSLVARGEQYF. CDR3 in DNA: TGTGCCAGCAGCTTAGTAGCCCGGGGCGAGCAGTACTTC.

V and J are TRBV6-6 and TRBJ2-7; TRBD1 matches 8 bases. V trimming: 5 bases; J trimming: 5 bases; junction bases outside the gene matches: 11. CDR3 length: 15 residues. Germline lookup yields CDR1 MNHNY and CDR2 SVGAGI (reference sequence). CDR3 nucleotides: TGTGCCAGCAGTCCCCCCGGGACAGGAAGACACGAGCAGTACTTC. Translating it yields CASSPPGTGRHEQYF.

As DNA, the CDR3 is TGTGCCAGCAGCCAAGCGGAGGGACTAGCGGGACACGAGCAGTACTTC. This codes for CASSQAEGLAGHEQYF. The rearrangement links TRBV4-2 to TRBJ2-7; 13 bases are shared with TRBD2. J lost 5 bases, V lost 1 base, and 5 bases had no gene match. Germline lookup yields CDR1 LGHNA and CDR2 YNFKEQ. The CDR3 covers 16 residues.